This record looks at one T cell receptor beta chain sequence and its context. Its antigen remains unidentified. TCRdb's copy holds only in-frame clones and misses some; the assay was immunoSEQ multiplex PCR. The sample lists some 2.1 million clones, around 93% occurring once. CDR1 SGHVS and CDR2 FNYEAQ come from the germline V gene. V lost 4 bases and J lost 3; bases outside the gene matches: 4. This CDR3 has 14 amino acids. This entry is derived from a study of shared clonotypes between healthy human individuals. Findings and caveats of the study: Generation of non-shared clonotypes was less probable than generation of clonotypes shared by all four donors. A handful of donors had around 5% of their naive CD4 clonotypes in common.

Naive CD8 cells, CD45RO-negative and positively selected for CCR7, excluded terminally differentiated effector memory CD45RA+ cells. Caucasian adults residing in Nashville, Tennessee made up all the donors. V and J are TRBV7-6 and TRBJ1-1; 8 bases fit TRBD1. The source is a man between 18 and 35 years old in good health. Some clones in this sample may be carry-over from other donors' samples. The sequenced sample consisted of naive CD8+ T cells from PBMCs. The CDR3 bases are TGTGCCAGCAGCTCCGGACAGGGAGACACTGAAGCTTTCTTT. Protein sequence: CASSSGQGDTEAFF.